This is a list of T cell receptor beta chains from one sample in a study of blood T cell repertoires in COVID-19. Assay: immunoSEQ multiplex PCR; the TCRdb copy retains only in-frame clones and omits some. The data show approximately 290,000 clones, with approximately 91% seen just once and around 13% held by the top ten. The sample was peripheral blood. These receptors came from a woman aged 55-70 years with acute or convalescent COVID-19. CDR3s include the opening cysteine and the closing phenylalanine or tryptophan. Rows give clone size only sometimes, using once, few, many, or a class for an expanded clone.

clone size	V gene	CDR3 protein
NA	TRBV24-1	CATSDPRTGNNQPQHF
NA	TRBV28	CASSLSWTSSNQPQHF
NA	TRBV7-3	CASSLREGARNEQYF
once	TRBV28	CASSRASGAFSYEQYF
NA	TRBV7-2	CASSPPGGTLNTEAFF
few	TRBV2	CASSRVGAGQPQHF
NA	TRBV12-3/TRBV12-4	CASSRGVTEAFF
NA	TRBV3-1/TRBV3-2	CASSQDSGRSQPQHF
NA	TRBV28	CASSFSPYEQYF
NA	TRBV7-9	CASSPRQGTYNSPLHF
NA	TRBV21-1	CASNRQGLKRTEAFF
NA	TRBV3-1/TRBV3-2	CASSQAPRGQETQYF
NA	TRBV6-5	CASSYAGLTDTQYF
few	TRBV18	CASSPPGLAGYEQYF
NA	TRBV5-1	CASSEKGTSGRGYF
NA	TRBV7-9	CASSLEGPGYGYTF
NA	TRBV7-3	CASSPQGTSGNTIYF
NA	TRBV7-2	CASSFQTGGNYGYTF
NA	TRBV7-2	CASSLLQGKGYEQYF
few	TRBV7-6	CASSQETPRQGRYSGANVLTF
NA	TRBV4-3	CASSHPRLADPGNGSYEQYF
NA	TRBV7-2	CASRQTGGAREQYF
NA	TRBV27	CASRSTGKYEQYF
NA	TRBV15	CATSRGDRATNEKLFF
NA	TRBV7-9	CASSPLRGVYNEQFF
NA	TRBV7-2	CASSPEVLAPYEQYF
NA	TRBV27	CASSLSSRTGRVEANYGYTF
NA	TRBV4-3	CASSQERTGGAQVYEQYF
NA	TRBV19	CASSFPGNQPQHF
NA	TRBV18	CASSRTDSRSYNEQFF
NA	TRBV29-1	CSFEGTATYNEQFF
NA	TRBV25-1	CASSLPGTGDPEQYF
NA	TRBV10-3	CAISEPTKAGLAGYEQYF
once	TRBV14	CASSGLAGGFSYNEQFF
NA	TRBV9	CASSVSTGNTEAFF
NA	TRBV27	CASMTISGGPARVYNEQFF
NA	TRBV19	CASSFKGLAGYTF
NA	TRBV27	CASRADRGPGNTIYF
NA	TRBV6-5	CASSQWGQGLDTQYF
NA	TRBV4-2	CASSRQRGGGRFGSYNEQFF
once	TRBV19	CASSTGTGEAYNEQFF
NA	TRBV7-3	CASSNRDSRRFF
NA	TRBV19	CASSRTSLSNQPQHF
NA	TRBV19	CASTSGQGGEQYF
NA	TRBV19	CASSPGGWDEQYF
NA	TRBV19	CASSRGSTGSPNEQFF
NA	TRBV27	CASSWTENSPLHF
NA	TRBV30	CAWSPQGTSGYTF
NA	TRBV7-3	CASSSTGANTGELFF
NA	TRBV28	CASSTGFSGNTIYF